A single sample gave rise to the 13 T cell receptor beta chains below, sequenced in a study of blood T cell repertoires in COVID-19. Measured with immunoSEQ multiplex PCR; TCRdb has only the in-frame clones, and not every one. The sample shows some 270,000 clones, roughly 91% of them seen only once. The sequencing sample was made of peripheral blood. The source of these receptors is a man between 25 and 39 years old with acute or convalescent COVID-19.

The chain combines TRBV5-4 with TRBJ1-1; possible D gene TRBD1, 5 bases. The germline V and J ends were trimmed by 0 bases and 4 bases, with 10 bases remaining between them. The germline gives CDR1 SGHNT, CDR2 YYREEE (reference sequence). The CDR3 consists of 14 residues. CDR3 nucleotides: TGTGCCAGCAGCTTGGGGAGGGGAGGCACTGAAGCTTTCTTT. Its translation is CASSLGRGGTEAFF. The variable domain in full, with the rest retrieved from reference TRBV5-4 and TRBJ1-1, is ETGVTQSPTHLIKTRGQQVTLRCSSQSGHNTVSWYQQALGQGPQFIFQYYREEENGRGNFPPRFSGLQFPNYSSELNVNALELDDSALYLCASSLGRGGTEAFFGQGTRLTVV.

The V gene is TRBV6-1, the J gene TRBJ2-1; D is possibly TRBD1 (6 bases). Deletions cut 1 base from V and 5 bases from J, with 9 bases between. The CDR3 runs 14 residues. Germline CDR1 MNHNS, CDR2 SASEGT. In DNA form, the CDR3 reads TGTGCCAGCAGTGAAGTGAGGACAGACAATGAGCAGTTCTTC. Encoded protein: CASSEVRTDNEQFF.

The V and J genes are TRBV4-1 and TRBJ1-3; no reliable D call. The CDR3 has 15 amino acids. Trimming removed 1 base at V and 0 bases at J, with 7 bases between. CDR1 and CDR2 (germline): MGHRA, YSYEKL. CDR3 sequence (DNA): TGCGCCAGCAGCCAAGGTCCAGGCTCTGGAAACACCATATATTTT. Amino acids: CASSQGPGSGNTIYF.

DNA of the CDR3: TGTGCCAGTAGTGCCCTATCCACCCTCGTCGGTTCACCCCTCCACTTT. Translated: CASSALSTLVGSPLHF. V is TRBV19 and J is TRBJ1-6; D gene ambiguous. Trimming removed 5 bases from V and 9 bases from J, with 20 bases in between. Germline-derived CDR1 and CDR2 are LNHDA and SQIVND (reference sequence). This CDR3 is 16 amino acids long.

This clone was observed many times. The chain recombines TRBV5-4 with TRBJ2-5; perhaps TRBD1 as D (6 bases). V shed 2 bases and J shed 5 bases, with 13 bases lying between them. CDR3 length: 14 residues. Germline lookup yields CDR1 SGHNT and CDR2 YYREEE (reference sequence). In DNA form, the CDR3 reads TGTGCCAGCAGCTTAAGGGCGAGGGGGGAGACCCAGTACTTC. This codes for CASSLRARGETQYF.

V is TRBV14 and J is TRBJ1-2; D perhaps matches TRBD1 (5 bases). The CDR3 runs to 15 residues. V was trimmed by 2 bases and J by 4 bases, leaving 14 bases between them. Germline V gene data show CDR1 as SGHDN and CDR2 as FVKESK. CDR3 amino acids: CASSQQQAYLYGYTF. The CDR3 nucleotides are TGTGCCAGCAGCCAACAACAGGCCTACCTCTATGGCTACACCTTC.

V usage is TRBV9 and J usage is TRBJ1-3, with D tentatively TRBD1 (5 bases). Germline V CDR1 and CDR2: SGDLS, YYNGEE. This CDR3 has 15 residues. The ends were cut back, 1 base at V and 2 bases at J, with 10 bases in the middle. DNA of the CDR3: TGTGCCAGCAGCGTACAGGGTGGCCCTGGAAACACCATATATTTT. It codes for CASSVQGGPGNTIYF.

This clone was recorded once. The chain employs TRBV5-5 and TRBJ1-1; D is perhaps TRBD1 (5 bases). Germline CDR1 is SGHKS and CDR2 is YYEKEE (reference sequence). The CDR3 loop spans 15 amino acids. V was trimmed by 2 bases and J by 1 base, leaving 12 bases between them. Here the CDR3 reads CASSFYGRENTEAFF. As DNA, the CDR3 is TGTGCCAGCAGCTTTTACGGCAGGGAGAACACTGAAGCTTTCTTT.

A single count supports this clone. This chain links TRBV3-1 (or the pseudogene TRBV3-2) with TRBJ2-7; D unresolved. Germline CDR1 is LGHDT and CDR2 is YNNKEL (reference sequence). The CDR3 is 13 residues long. V lost 0 bases and J 2 bases, leaving 5 bases between the germline ends. CDR3 sequence (DNA): TGTGCCAGCAGCCAAGACACTACCTACGAGCAGTACTTC. It is translated as CASSQDTTYEQYF.

This chain joins TRBV5-5 and TRBJ2-7; D remains ambiguous. Germline CDR1 and CDR2: SGHKS and YYEKEE (reference sequence). V was shortened by 4 bases and J by 5 bases, with 22 bases between the two germline ends. The CDR3 consists of 16 residues. In DNA, the CDR3 is TGTGCCAGCAGCACTGACTTAACCGGGTATAGGAACGAGCAGTACTTC. Its protein product is CASSTDLTGYRNEQYF.

The chain combines TRBV19 with TRBJ1-2, with 10 bases lining up with TRBD1. CDR3 length: 14 amino acids. The junction had 3 bases not matched to a gene; V was cut back by 7 bases and J by 1 base. The germline V gene encodes CDR1 LNHDA and CDR2 SQIVND (reference sequence). The CDR3 here is CASNGQGVNYGYTF. The CDR3 nucleotides read TGTGCCAGTAACGGACAGGGGGTTAACTATGGCTACACCTTC.

V gene TRBV5-1 combines with J gene TRBJ2-5; 7 bases are a match to TRBD1. The last part of the DNA fits TRBJ2-7 better; the J call may be wrong. The germline V gene has CDR1 SGHRS and CDR2 YFSETQ. There are 12 residues in the CDR3. The CDR3 loop is CASSRGQDEQYF. CDR3 nucleotides: TGCGCCAGCAGCAGAGGACAGGACGAGCAGTACTTC.

This clone has only one observation. This rearrangement joins TRBV11-2 to TRBJ2-3, with TRBD1 identical over 8 bases. Germline V CDR1 and CDR2: SGHAT, FQNNGV. The CDR3 contains 16 residues. J gave up 3 bases and V 5 bases, and 10 bases lay outside the gene matches. The CDR3 loop is CASSRQGQARTDTQYF. CDR3 nucleotide sequence: TGTGCCAGCAGCCGCCAGGGACAGGCGAGGACAGATACGCAGTATTTT. The entire variable domain, with the rest obtained from reference TRBV11-2 and TRBJ2-3, is as follows: EAGVAQSPRYKIIEKRQSVAFWCNPISGHATLYWYQQILGQGPKLLIQFQNNGVVDDSQLPKDRFSAERLKGVDSTLKIQPAKLEDSAVYLCASSRQGQARTDTQYFGPGTRLTVL.